This passage covers 29 T cell receptor beta chains from one sample sequenced in a study of cytomegalovirus exposure and HLA in healthy donors. PCR amplification relied on 60 Vbeta primers (plus 13 Jbeta primers). TCRdb's copy holds only in-frame clones and misses some; the assay was immunoSEQ multiplex PCR. The sample holds some 130,000 clones, approximately 81% seen once. The specimen sequenced was PBMCs. These TCRs come from a male donor in good health and CMV-seronegative.

The chain employs TRBV9 and TRBJ2-1; D remains unclear. Germline CDR1 is SGDLS and CDR2 is YYNGEE. Trimming stripped 4 bases from V and 6 bases from J, with 14 bases between. There are 14 residues in the CDR3. The CDR3 here is CASSLRSNTNEQFF. The CDR3 DNA sequence: TGTGCCAGCAGCCTCCGGAGCAACACCAATGAGCAGTTCTTC. The entire variable domain, with the rest obtained from reference TRBV9 and TRBJ2-1, is as follows: DSGVTQTPKHLITATGQRVTLRCSPRSGDLSVYWYQQSLDQGLQFLIQYYNGEERAKGNILERFSAQQFPDLHSELNLSSLELGDSALYFCASSLRSNTNEQFFGPGTRLTVL.

This CDR3 reads CASSSTGLVDTEAFF. The CDR3 DNA reads as TGTGCCAGCAGTTCGACAGGGCTTGTCGACACTGAAGCTTTCTTT. V gene TRBV6-6 combines with J gene TRBJ1-1; 7 bases are shared with TRBD1. The CDR3 is 15 residues long. Unmatched junction bases numbered 8, after V lost 4 bases and J lost 3 bases. Germline CDR1 reads MNHNY; CDR2 reads SVGAGI (reference sequence).

This chain connects TRBV2 to TRBJ2-5; 8 nucleotides line up with TRBD2. The J call is uncertain, as TRBJ2-7 better fits the DNA end. The germline gives CDR1 SNHLY, CDR2 FYNNEI. The CDR3 is 16 residues long. The DNA of the CDR3 is TGTGCCAGCAGTAAACCGTTAGCGGGACCGTCCTACGAGCAGTACTTC. It encodes CASSKPLAGPSYEQYF.

The chain couples TRBV11-2 to TRBJ2-5; 12 positions match TRBD2. Trimming took 2 bases from V and 5 from J; bases not matched to a gene: 6. In germline, CDR1 is SGHAT, CDR2 FQNNGV. The CDR3 contains 16 residues. The CDR3 bases are TGTGCCAGCAGCTTACAAACTAGCGGGAGGATGGAGACCCAGTACTTC. This encodes CASSLQTSGRMETQYF. Filled out from reference TRBV11-2 and TRBJ2-5, the complete variable domain reads EAGVAQSPRYKIIEKRQSVAFWCNPISGHATLYWYQQILGQGPKLLIQFQNNGVVDDSQLPKDRFSAERLKGVDSTLKIQPAKLEDSAVYLCASSLQTSGRMETQYFGPGTRLLVL.

In its sample, this clone was seen a few times. The chain has TRBV7-2 and TRBJ2-1, with TRBD2 matching over 11 bases. Germline CDR1 is SGHTA and CDR2 is FQGNSA. Trimming took 1 base from V and 5 from J; bases not matched to a gene: 4. The CDR3 covers 16 residues. The CDR3 bases are TGTGCCAGCAGCTTAGTCGGGACTAGCGGAAACAATGAGCAGTTCTTC. Protein sequence: CASSLVGTSGNNEQFF.

This clone has a handful of counts. V gene TRBV6-1 combines with J gene TRBJ2-2; D not resolved. Between the trimmed V and J ends, which lost 4 bases and 6 bases, there was a span of 9 bases. Germline V CDR1 and CDR2: MNHNS, SASEGT. This CDR3 is 13 amino acids long. The CDR3 DNA is TGTGCCAGCAGTGTTCTCGGTGCCGGGGAGCTGTTTTTT. Amino acid sequence: CASSVLGAGELFF.

The chain is built from TRBV7-6 and TRBJ2-7, with 10 bases fitting TRBD2. CDR1 and CDR2 (germline): SGHVS, FNYEAQ. CDR3 length: 17 residues. V was pared by 2 bases and J by 6 bases, with 13 bases of the junction left unmatched. The CDR3 DNA follows: TGTGCCAGCAGCTTAATCGTTTGGGGTCTAGCGGGAGTCGAGCAGTACTTC. As protein: CASSLIVWGLAGVEQYF.

This clone has more than one count but fewer than ten. This sequence joins TRBV5-6 and TRBJ2-7, with D possibly TRBD2 on 6 matching bases. The V gene's germline CDR1 is SGHDT and CDR2 YYEEEE. The ends were cut back, 5 bases at V and 0 bases at J, with 15 bases in the middle. The CDR3 extends over 15 amino acids. The CDR3 sequence: CASSRPGLSSYEQYF. Here the CDR3 DNA reads TGTGCCAGCAGTCGCCCGGGACTGAGCTCCTACGAGCAGTACTTC.

The chain carries TRBV2 and TRBJ2-1, with TRBD1 matching 7 bases. Germline lookup yields CDR1 SNHLY and CDR2 FYNNEI. V dropped 7 bases and J dropped 6; count of bases not matched to a gene: 12. The CDR3 has 15 amino acids. The CDR3 coding sequence is TGTGCCAGCACCGACCGACAGGGCTACACCAATGAGCAGTTCTTC. It encodes CASTDRQGYTNEQFF.

This clone was counted a few times. Other DNA sequences within the sample encode an identical CDR3. This chain links TRBV7-2 with TRBJ2-7; weak D call: TRBD1 (6 bases). CDR3 length: 13 residues. The germline V and J ends were trimmed by 1 base and 3 bases, with 7 bases remaining between them. Germline lookup yields CDR1 SGHTA and CDR2 FQGNSA. The CDR3 reads CASSLGQDYEQYF. The CDR3 DNA reads as TGTGCCAGCAGCTTAGGACAGGACTACGAGCAGTACTTC.

V is TRBV28 and J is TRBJ1-2; TRBD1 agrees at 7 bases. With 6 bases clipped from V and 1 base from J, the junction kept 11 bases outside the gene matches. Germline-derived CDR1 and CDR2 are MDHEN and SYDVKM. The CDR3 has 16 amino acids. The CDR3 nucleotides read TGTGCCAGCAGCTCGGGACGGACAGGTTATAACTATGGCTACACCTTC. It translates to CASSSGRTGYNYGYTF.

This clone was recorded only once. V usage is TRBV5-4 and J usage is TRBJ2-7; 8 bases align to TRBD2. Germline assignment: CDR1 SGHNT and CDR2 YYREEE (reference sequence). There are 15 residues in the CDR3. V shed 5 bases and J 4 bases; nucleotides not matched to a gene: 11. CDR3 amino acids: CASSARSGSGYEQYF. In nucleotides, the CDR3 is TGTGCCAGCAGTGCTAGAAGCGGGAGTGGTTACGAGCAGTACTTC.

This clone has only one observation. This sequence joins TRBV5-4 and TRBJ2-7; D may be TRBD1 (5 bases). This CDR3 is 14 amino acids long. Deletions cut 0 bases from V and 6 bases from J, with 13 bases between. Germline CDR1 and CDR2: SGHNT and YYREEE (reference sequence). This chain's CDR3 is CASSLERAGSEQYF. CDR3 sequence (DNA): TGTGCCAGCAGCTTGGAACGTGCAGGGTCCGAGCAGTACTTC.

This sequence joins TRBV7-3 and TRBJ2-6; 9 nucleotides align to TRBD1. The CDR3 contains 18 residues. After removal of 5 bases from V and 0 bases from J, the junction contained 8 bases not matched to a gene. Germline CDR1 SGHTA, CDR2 FQGTGA. The CDR3: CASSHAGQGRSGANVLTF. For the CDR3, the DNA is TGTGCCAGCAGCCATGCGGGACAGGGTCGCTCTGGGGCCAACGTCCTGACTTTC. The full variable domain, completed using reference TRBV7-3 and TRBJ2-6, is GAGVSQTPSNKVTEKGKYVELRCDPISGHTALYWYRQSLGQGPEFLIYFQGTGAADDSGLPNDRFFAVRPEGSVSTLKIQRTERGDSAVYLCASSHAGQGRSGANVLTFGAGSRLTVL.

The chain links TRBV28 to TRBJ1-2; no clear D. Trimming took off 3 bases at V and 1 base at J, with 9 bases between the two ends. Germline CDR1 reads MDHEN; CDR2 reads SYDVKM. The CDR3 contains 14 residues. The CDR3 loop is CASSLGGINYGYTF. The CDR3 nucleotides read TGTGCCAGCAGTTTGGGAGGTATTAACTATGGCTACACCTTC.

In its sample, this clone was seen a few times. The same CDR3 can be traced to other DNA sequences in this sample. The genes are TRBV9 and TRBJ2-7; 7 nucleotides agree with TRBD1. V was pared by 0 bases and J by 0 bases, with 3 bases of the junction left unmatched. This CDR3 region has 15 residues. Germline-derived CDR1 and CDR2 are SGDLS and YYNGEE. The CDR3 is CASSVGQGPSYEQYF. CDR3 bases: TGTGCCAGCAGCGTAGGACAGGGACCCTCCTACGAGCAGTACTTC. The full variable domain, its missing parts supplied by reference TRBV9 and TRBJ2-7, is DSGVTQTPKHLITATGQRVTLRCSPRSGDLSVYWYQQSLDQGLQFLIQYYNGEERAKGNILERFSAQQFPDLHSELNLSSLELGDSALYFCASSVGQGPSYEQYFGPGTRLTVT.

J is TRBJ2-5 and V is TRBV9; D uncertain. Germline V CDR1 and CDR2: SGDLS, YYNGEE. The CDR3 runs to 12 residues. V was cut by 4 bases and J by 0 bases, with 4 bases left in between. The CDR3 DNA is TGTGCCAGCAGCCCTAACCAAGAGACCCAGTACTTC. Its protein product is CASSPNQETQYF.

The chain has TRBV19 and TRBJ1-5; D unresolved. Looked up from germline, CDR1 is LNHDA and CDR2 is SQIVND (reference sequence). This CDR3 spans 15 amino acids. V lost 1 base, J lost 4 bases, and 11 bases lay in between. CDR3 sequence: CASSIALTSNQPQHF. The CDR3 DNA follows: TGTGCCAGTAGTATAGCTCTCACGAGTAATCAGCCCCAGCATTTT.

The V gene is TRBV5-5, the J gene TRBJ2-7; the match to TRBD2 covers 13 bases. CDR3 size: 17 residues. Germline V gives CDR1 SGHKS, CDR2 YYEKEE (reference sequence). Trimming cost V 4 bases and J 2 bases; bases outside gene matches: 9. CDR3: CASSRGTSGIIPYEQYF. The CDR3 DNA reads as TGTGCCAGCAGCCGAGGGACTAGCGGGATAATTCCCTACGAGCAGTACTTC. Drawing the rest from reference TRBV5-5 and TRBJ2-7, the complete variable domain is DAGVTQSPTHLIKTRGQQVTLRCSPISGHKSVSWYQQVLGQGPQFIFQYYEKEERGRGNFPDRFSARQFPNYSSELNVNALLLGDSALYLCASSRGTSGIIPYEQYFGPGTRLTVT.

A few counts support this clone. V usage is TRBV13 and J usage is TRBJ2-1; 7 nucleotides match TRBD2. Trimming took 5 bases from V and 2 from J; bases not matched to a gene: 6. The germline CDR1 and CDR2 sequences are PRHDT and FYEKMQ (reference sequence). The CDR3 consists of 15 residues. The CDR3 is CASSETGGTYNEQFF. The CDR3 nucleotides read TGTGCCAGCAGCGAAACCGGGGGGACCTACAATGAGCAGTTCTTC. The entire variable domain, with the rest obtained from reference TRBV13 and TRBJ2-1, is as follows: AAGVIQSPRHLIKEKRETATLKCYPIPRHDTVYWYQQGPGQDPQFLISFYEKMQSDKGSIPDRFSAQQFSDYHSELNMSSLELGDSALYFCASSETGGTYNEQFFGPGTRLTVL.

This chain uses TRBV19 with TRBJ2-7; 8 bases line up with TRBD2. Germline V lookup: CDR1 LNHDA, CDR2 SQIVND (reference sequence). The junction had 13 bases not matched to a gene; V was cut back by 7 bases and J by 2 bases. The CDR3 is 16 residues long. Here the CDR3 reads CASNLGFGTRTYEQYF. CDR3 in DNA: TGTGCCAGTAATCTGGGATTCGGGACTAGAACCTACGAGCAGTACTTC.

This clone has a single count. The J gene is TRBJ2-2, the V gene TRBV9; TRBD1 matches 9 bases. V lost 5 bases and J lost 9; bases outside the gene matches: 11. Looked up from germline, CDR1 is SGDLS and CDR2 is YYNGEE. This CDR3 spans 15 amino acids. The CDR3 nucleotides read TGTGCCAGCAGTCAGGACAGGGGAGGTAGGCGGGAGCTGTTTTTT. Its protein is CASSQDRGGRRELFF.

V is TRBV5-8 and J is TRBJ1-5; a possible D gene is TRBD1 (6 bases). Trimming left V 2 bases short and J 1 base short, with 13 bases between. CDR1 is SGHTS, CDR2 YDEGEE, per germline. The CDR3 is 16 residues long. In DNA, the CDR3 is TGTGCCAGCAGCTTCGGGGGGGGCTGGAGCAATCAGCCCCAGCATTTT. Translated: CASSFGGGWSNQPQHF.

V is TRBV5-1 and J is TRBJ1-2, with 8 bases matching TRBD1. V was clipped by 4 bases and J by 8 bases; unmatched bases: 10. The CDR3 is 14 amino acids. CDR1 is SGHRS, CDR2 YFSETQ, per germline. The CDR3 DNA reads as TGCGCCAGCAGCCCCACCCCAGGGGGCGGCGGCTACACCTTC. Amino acids: CASSPTPGGGGYTF.

The V and J genes are TRBV29-1 and TRBJ2-1; D possibly corresponds to TRBD2 (6 bases). V was shortened by 4 bases and J by 3 bases, with 16 bases between the two germline ends. CDR1 is SQVTM, CDR2 ANQGSEA, per germline. The CDR3 runs 15 residues. CDR3 amino acids: CSVVRSAGRYNEQFF. The CDR3 region has the DNA TGCAGCGTTGTGAGGTCGGCGGGACGCTACAATGAGCAGTTCTTC.

In its sample, this clone was seen once. This sequence joins TRBV14 and TRBJ2-5; D unresolved. Germline lookup yields CDR1 SGHDN and CDR2 FVKESK. With 8 bases removed from V and 7 bases from J, the gap between germline ends came to 11 bases. The CDR3 sequence is 11 residues long. CDR3 loop: CASGSQVTQYF. The CDR3, as DNA: TGTGCCAGCGGTTCTCAGGTGACCCAGTACTTC.

The rearrangement uses TRBV7-8 and TRBJ1-6, with TRBD1 matching over 7 bases. The CDR3 covers 14 residues. J was trimmed by 7 bases and V by 5 bases; bases with no gene match: 5. CDR1 and CDR2 from the germline V gene are SGHVS and FQNEAQ. The CDR3 is CASSIGTVNSPLHF. The CDR3 bases are TGTGCCAGCAGCATAGGGACAGTCAATTCACCCCTCCACTTT.

V gene TRBV28 combines with J gene TRBJ2-2; 8 nucleotides agree with TRBD1. Looked up from germline, CDR1 is MDHEN and CDR2 is SYDVKM. J gave up 6 bases and V 6 bases, and 6 bases lay outside the gene matches. The CDR3 runs 14 residues. The CDR3 DNA follows: TGTGCCAGCAGCGGACAGGGAGACGCCGGGGAGCTGTTTTTT. Protein: CASSGQGDAGELFF.

The chain employs TRBV28 and TRBJ2-7, with TRBD1 identical over 10 bases. CDR1 MDHEN and CDR2 SYDVKM come from the germline V gene. The CDR3 is 16 amino acids. The J segment lost 2 bases and the V segment lost 6 bases, leaving 10 bases of the junction unmatched. The CDR3 nucleotides read TGTGCCAGCAGCAAACTCGGGACAGGGGAAACCTACGAGCAGTACTTC. Its protein is CASSKLGTGETYEQYF.